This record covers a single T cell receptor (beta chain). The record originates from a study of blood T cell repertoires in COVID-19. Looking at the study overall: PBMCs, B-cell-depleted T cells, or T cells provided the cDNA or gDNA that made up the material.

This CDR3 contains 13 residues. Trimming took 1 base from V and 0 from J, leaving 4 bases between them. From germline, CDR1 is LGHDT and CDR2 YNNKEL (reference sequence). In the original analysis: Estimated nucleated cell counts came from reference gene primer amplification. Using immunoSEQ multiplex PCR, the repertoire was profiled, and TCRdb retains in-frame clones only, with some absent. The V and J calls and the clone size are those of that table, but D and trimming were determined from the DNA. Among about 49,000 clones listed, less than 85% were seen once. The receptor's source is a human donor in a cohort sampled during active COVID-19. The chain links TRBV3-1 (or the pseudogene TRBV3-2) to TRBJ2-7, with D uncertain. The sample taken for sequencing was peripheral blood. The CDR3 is CASSQVNSYEQYF. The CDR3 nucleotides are TGTGCCAGCAGCCAAGTTAACTCCTACGAGCAGTACTTC.